This T cell receptor (beta chain) was observed in a study of cytomegalovirus exposure and HLA in healthy donors. The CDR3 is 14 residues long. Germline V CDR1 and CDR2: SNHLY, FYNNEI. The V segment lost 6 bases and the J segment 5 bases; nucleotides outside the gene matches: 7. Points from the study as a whole: It was in a later analysis that TCR association rates were seen to vary by HLA locus, highest for DRB1 and lowest for HLA-C.

PCR primers comprised 60 Vbeta and 13 Jbeta primers. Sequenced by immunoSEQ multiplex PCR; TCRdb stores in-frame clones only, minus some. The repertoire holds just over 150,000 clones, roughly four fifths seen once, with approximately 3.1% in the top ten. Turning to this clone: Its antigen is still unknown.

This sequence originates from a woman aged 40-49 years in good health and CMV-seronegative. This chain joins TRBV2 and TRBJ1-1; the match to TRBD1 covers 9 bases. Specimen: PBMCs. DNA of the CDR3: TGTGCCAGCAGGCAACAGGGGGCTGGGACTGAAGCTTTCTTT. Protein sequence: CASRQQGAGTEAFF.